The clone carrying this TCR beta chain was observed a few times. What it recognizes is unknown. CDR3 length: 14 residues. Per the germline V gene, CDR1 is SGDLS and CDR2 is YYNGEE. The V end lost 5 bases, the J end lost 1 base, and 12 bases lay between the germline ends. The record originates from a study of cytomegalovirus exposure and HLA in healthy donors. Study outcomes and limitations: In an earlier analysis, in 587 donors, most V segments appeared productive either ~87% or ~30% of the time.

The PCR employed 60 Vbeta primers together with 13 Jbeta primers. Profiling relied on immunoSEQ multiplex PCR, and the TCRdb table lists in-frame clones only, not all of them. The repertoire consists of under 200,000 clones, with more than 65% occurring once and the leading ten covering more than 0.4%. The sequence was collected from a woman aged 45-59 years in good health and CMV-seronegative. V gene TRBV9 combines with J gene TRBJ1-1; D possibly corresponds to TRBD1 (6 bases). Sequencing was carried out using PBMCs. The CDR3 spells CASRDLGQNTEAFF. DNA of the CDR3: TGTGCCAGCAGAGACCTGGGACAGAACACTGAAGCTTTCTTT.